This TCR beta chain came from a study of blood T cell repertoires in COVID-19. At the level of the study: Whether acute or convalescent, the COVID-19 samples came from the United States, Italy and Spain. PBMCs, B-cell-depleted T cells, or T cells provided the cDNA or gDNA that made up the material.

A total of 15 residues make up the CDR3, ends included. For this clone: Because the CDR3's place on the DNA is in doubt, the DNA is left out and the CDR3 is given as listed by TCRdb.

The authors' processing: The authors estimated nucleated cell counts from reference gene primer amplification. The data were produced by immunoSEQ multiplex PCR, yet TCRdb's version contains in-frame clones alone and is incomplete. From that table come the V and J calls and clone size; the DNA was used to work out D and trimming. This sample has around 250,000 clones; roughly 89% occur once, and the top ten carry roughly 0.92%. The clonotype comes from a woman in her thirties or forties who had recovered from COVID-19. This sequence joins TRBV21-1 and TRBJ1-2. TRBV21-1 is labeled a pseudogene. Sequencing input: peripheral blood. The CDR3 sequence is CASSKWGGGNYGYTF.